This T cell receptor (beta chain) came from a study of T cells in Graves' hyperthyroidism and ophthalmopathy. This clonotype was counted ten times or more. Its antigen is as yet unknown. Amplified TCR beta CDR3 regions came from RNA transcripts. In the first-round RT-PCR of the TCR CDR3, the HTBI primer set was used. TCRdb reprocessed the multiplex PCR reads with MiXCR, giving one entry per CDR3 protein. This repertoire shows around 380,000 distinct CDR3 sequences, approximately 15% found once; its top ten account for less than 25%. Patients were aged 18 to 65, had disease duration under 2 months, and had newly diagnosed hyperthyroidism. A sample of blood taken at first hyperthyroidism diagnosis preceded any ophthalmopathy symptoms. Trimming left V 6 bases short and J 4 bases short, with 12 bases between. Germline V gene data show CDR1 as MDHEN and CDR2 as SYDVKM. The length of the CDR3 is 13 residues.

Study-level points and caveats: The blood repertoire included most of the expanded thyroid clonotypes above 0.001. By a 13 V-J model, ophthalmopathy was set apart from stable hyperthyroidism.

V usage is TRBV28 and J usage is TRBJ1-2, with D hard to call. The sequenced sample was blood. This receptor was taken from a man younger than 45 with Graves' hyperthyroidism that later progressed to Graves' ophthalmopathy. Here the CDR3 DNA reads TGTGCCAGCAGACCTACAGAAAGCTATGGCTACACCTTC. It codes for CASRPTESYGYTF.